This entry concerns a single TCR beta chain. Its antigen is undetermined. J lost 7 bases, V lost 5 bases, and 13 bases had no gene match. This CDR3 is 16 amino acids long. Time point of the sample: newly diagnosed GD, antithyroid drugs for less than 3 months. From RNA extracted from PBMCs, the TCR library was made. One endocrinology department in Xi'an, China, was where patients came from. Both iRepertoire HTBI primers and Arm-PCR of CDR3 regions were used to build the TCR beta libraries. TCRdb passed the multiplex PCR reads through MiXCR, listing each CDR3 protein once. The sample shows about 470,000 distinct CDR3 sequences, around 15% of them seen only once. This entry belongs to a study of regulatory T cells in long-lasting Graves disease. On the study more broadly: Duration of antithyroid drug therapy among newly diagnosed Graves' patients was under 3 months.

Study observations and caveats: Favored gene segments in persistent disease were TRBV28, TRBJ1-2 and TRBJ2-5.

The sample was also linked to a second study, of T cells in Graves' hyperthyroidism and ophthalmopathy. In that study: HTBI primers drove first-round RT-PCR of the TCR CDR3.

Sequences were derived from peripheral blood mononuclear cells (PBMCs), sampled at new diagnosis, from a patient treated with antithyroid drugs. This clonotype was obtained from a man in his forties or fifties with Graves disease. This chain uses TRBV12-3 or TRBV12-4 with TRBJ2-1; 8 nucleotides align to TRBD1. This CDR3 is CASSIQAGGLRNEQFF. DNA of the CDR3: TGTGCCAGCAGTATACAAGCAGGGGGCCTAAGGAATGAGCAGTTCTTC.